This T cell receptor beta chain was identified during a study of tumor-infiltrating lymphocytes in primary liver carcinoma. Study information: Stage T1-T3 N0M0 tumors measured roughly 4.2 to 10 cm at most.

Both blood RNA, taken from unsorted whole blood, and germline DNA were extracted. Germline assignment: CDR1 MNHEY and CDR2 SVGAGI. The CDR3 is made up of 14 amino acids. Of note for this clonotype: Because it lacks the conserved phenylalanine or tryptophan at the end, this CDR3 is likely a read error.

Using a constant-region primer together with ProtoScript II reverse transcriptase, TCR beta cDNA was made from roughly 520 ng of total RNA. Three-round nested multiplex PCR performed with slightly modified ARM-PCR produced the TCR beta libraries. The opening two PCR rounds, roughly 11 cycles each, paired TRBV1-TRBV30 forward primers with a C-beta reverse primer. TCRdb used MiXCR to reprocess the multiplex PCR reads, holding one entry per CDR3 protein. The sample holds about 310,000 distinct CDR3 sequences, approximately 58% seen once. Source material: peripheral blood. This chain links TRBV6-5 with TRBJ2-3; 9 positions agree with TRBD2. The TCR sequence derives from a woman between 25 and 40 years old with primary liver carcinoma and hepatitis B virus infection. Here the CDR3 reads CASGGGRAADTQYL. The CDR3 nucleotides read TGCGCCAGCGGTGGCGGGAGGGCCGCAGATACGCAGTATTTA.